The 23 T cell receptor beta chains listed next were all sequenced from one sample in a study of blood T cells in healthy people across ages. Then a second PCR, running about 6 to 11 cycles, was carried out with a sample-barcoded 5' primer and a J-beta primer mix. Via MiXCR, TCRdb re-called the 5' RACE reads, giving one row per CDR3 protein. The sample lists more than 1,000,000 distinct CDR3 sequences; almost 25% were seen once. Another study also made use of these data, one on T cells of mothers and their children.

Material: blood. These receptors were taken from a girl aged 2-10 years in good health.

The J gene is TRBJ2-1, the V gene TRBV7-9; the match to TRBD2 covers 8 bases. Per the germline V gene, CDR1 is SEHNR and CDR2 is FQNEAQ (reference sequence). This CDR3 is built from 14 residues. J gave up 4 bases and V 7 bases, and 6 bases lay outside the gene matches. The chain's CDR3 is CASNNERGYNEQFF. The CDR3 nucleotides read TGTGCCAGCAACAATGAGCGGGGGTACAATGAGCAGTTCTTC.

The rearrangement uses TRBV6-6 and TRBJ2-7; 7 bases align to TRBD1. V lost 0 bases, J lost 4 bases, and 6 bases stayed unmatched. This CDR3 comprises 15 residues. Germline V gene data show CDR1 as MNHNY and CDR2 as SVGAGI (reference sequence). The CDR3 DNA reads TGTGCCAGCAGTTACTCAGGGGGCCCCGGATACGAGCAGTACTTC. Translation: CASSYSGGPGYEQYF.

This clonotype was detected a few times. The rearrangement uses TRBV12-3 or TRBV12-4 and TRBJ2-5; TRBD1 is a possible D gene (5 bases). The better agreement between TRBJ2-7 and the DNA end casts doubt on the J call. The CDR3 length is 16 residues. This CDR3 reads CASSFQARVLTREQYF. The CDR3 DNA sequence: TGTGCCAGCAGTTTTCAGGCCAGGGTGTTGACTCGCGAGCAGTACTTC.

V is TRBV29-1 and J is TRBJ2-7; 7 positions match TRBD2. V was clipped by 5 bases and J by 5 bases; unmatched bases: 6. The CDR3 totals 12 residues. From germline, CDR1 is SQVTM and CDR2 ANQGSEA. The CDR3 sequence is CSVFGGRNEQYF. The CDR3 nucleotides read TGCAGCGTTTTCGGGGGGAGGAACGAGCAGTACTTC.

This rearrangement joins TRBV20-1 to TRBJ2-4, with 8 nucleotides matching TRBD1. V gave up 5 bases and J gave up 8 bases; unmatched junction bases: 5. Looked up from germline, CDR1 is DFQATT and CDR2 is SNEGSKA (reference sequence). The CDR3 extends over 12 amino acids. The CDR3 loop is CSAQDRGYIQYF. The CDR3 bases are TGCAGTGCTCAAGACAGGGGATACATTCAGTACTTC.

The chain combines TRBV24-1 with TRBJ2-5, with D possibly matching TRBD2 (5 bases). Trimming pared 9 bases from V and 0 bases from J, leaving 13 bases between. CDR1 and CDR2 (germline): KGHDR, SFDVKD. This CDR3 contains 14 residues. CDR3 region: CATSIPGDQETQYF. The CDR3 nucleotides read TGTGCCACCTCGATCCCCGGGGACCAAGAGACCCAGTACTTC.

The chain employs TRBV7-8 and TRBJ1-2; the match to TRBD1 covers 12 bases. V trimming: 5 bases; J trimming: 0 bases; junction bases outside the gene matches: 10. This CDR3 has 18 residues. CDR1 and CDR2 (germline): SGHVS, FQNEAQ. The CDR3 coding sequence is TGTGCCAGCAGCCAGGGACAGGGGGCGACTCTCGCTAACTATGGCTACACCTTC. This encodes CASSQGQGATLANYGYTF.

The chain has TRBV27 and TRBJ2-6, with 9 bases that match TRBD1. CDR1 MNHEY and CDR2 SMNVEV come from the germline V gene (reference sequence). There are 16 residues in the CDR3. With 10 bases clipped from V and 2 bases from J, the junction kept 9 bases outside the gene matches. The CDR3 bases are TGTGCCATCCCGGGACAGGGTCTTACTGGGGCCAACGTCCTGACTTTC. Its protein is CAIPGQGLTGANVLTF.

This clonotype has a handful of counts. The chain recombines TRBV7-2 with TRBJ2-4, with D perhaps matching TRBD2 (6 bases). V was pared by 5 bases and J by 7 bases, with 15 bases between. There are 14 residues in the CDR3. Germline V gives CDR1 SGHTA, CDR2 FQGNSA. The CDR3 nucleotides are TGTGCCAGCAGCCCCCCCCCAGGGAGGAACATTCAGTACTTC. It specifies CASSPPPGRNIQYF.

This rearrangement joins TRBV12-3 or TRBV12-4 to TRBJ1-4, with D maybe TRBD1 (6 bases). The CDR3 has 14 amino acids. V lost 3 bases, J lost 10 bases, and 15 bases lay in between. DNA for the CDR3: TGTGCCAGCAGTTTCGGGGGGGCCGATGGAAAACTGTTTTTT. Translating gives CASSFGGADGKLFF.

This clonotype was detected a few times. The chain uses TRBV7-9 and TRBJ1-4; D gene uncertain. The V gene lost 5 bases and the J gene lost 7 bases, with 11 bases spanning the gap. CDR3 length: 13 amino acids. From germline, CDR1 is SEHNR and CDR2 FQNEAQ (reference sequence). The CDR3 sequence: CASSPHPGEKLFF. The CDR3 nucleotides read TGTGCCAGCAGCCCCCATCCGGGTGAAAAACTGTTTTTT.

The V and J genes are TRBV4-1 and TRBJ2-7, with D possibly TRBD2 on 6 matching bases. Per the germline V gene, CDR1 is MGHRA and CDR2 is YSYEKL. Trimming took 4 bases from V and 2 from J, leaving 15 bases between them. The CDR3 totals 15 residues. The CDR3 region is CASSLAETGTYEQYF. CDR3 sequence (DNA): TGCGCCAGCAGCCTAGCGGAGACTGGTACCTACGAGCAGTACTTC.

The table lists this clonotype with many counts. The chain combines TRBV4-3 with TRBJ1-4; D perhaps matches TRBD1 (6 bases). Germline V gene data show CDR1 as LGHNA and CDR2 as YSLEER. The CDR3 covers 15 residues. V was trimmed by 0 bases and J by 8 bases, leaving 13 bases between them. The CDR3 here is CASSQDGQGKEKLFF. As DNA, the CDR3 is TGCGCCAGCAGCCAAGATGGCCAGGGGAAGGAAAAACTGTTTTTT.

This clonotype was detected a few times. The chain uses TRBV27 and TRBJ2-1; no definite D call. The CDR3 sequence is 14 residues long. The germline gives CDR1 MNHEY, CDR2 SMNVEV (reference sequence). Trimming left V 5 bases short and J 0 bases short, with 8 bases between. The CDR3 region has the DNA TGTGCCAGCAGTGTTGTTAGCTCCTACAATGAGCAGTTCTTC. Protein product: CASSVVSSYNEQFF.

V gene TRBV7-2 combines with J gene TRBJ2-3; tentative D call: TRBD2 (5 bases). CDR1 and CDR2 (germline): SGHTA, FQGNSA. The CDR3 spans 15 residues. Trimming shortened V by 6 bases and J by 4 bases, and 17 bases separated the two germline ends. The DNA for the CDR3 is TGTGCCAGCAGACTAGGCCGCGCTCCGCCAGATACGCAGTATTTT. Its protein product is CASRLGRAPPDTQYF. The full variable domain, with the rest looked up from reference TRBV7-2 and TRBJ2-3, is GAGVSQSPSNKVTEKGKDVELRCDPISGHTALYWYRQSLGQGLEFLIYFQGNSAPDKSGLPSDRFSAERTGGSVSTLTIQRTQQEDSAVYLCASRLGRAPPDTQYFGPGTRLTVL.

Comments on this clonotype: At one end the junction does not follow the germline gene, possibly because of a read error. The chain is built from TRBV5-4 and TRBJ2-3, with TRBD2 identical over 15 bases. CDR1 and CDR2 from the germline V gene are SGHNT and YYREEE (reference sequence). The CDR3 contains 19 residues. In nucleotides, the CDR3 is TGTGCCAGCAGCTCCGGGACTAGCGGGAGGAGAGGTAGTGCAGATACGCGGTATTTT. Its translation is CASSSGTSGRRGSADTRYF.

There are a few counts of this clonotype. The chain joins TRBV20-1 to TRBJ2-1; 7 bases map to TRBD1. The CDR3 runs to 9 residues. Germline CDR1 is DFQATT and CDR2 is SNEGSKA (reference sequence). V dropped 6 bases and J dropped 14; count of bases not matched to a gene: 4. CDR3: CSARQGEFF. CDR3 nucleotides: TGCAGTGCCCGACAGGGAGAGTTCTTC.

In its sample, this clonotype was seen a few times. The rearrangement links TRBV18 to TRBJ2-7; D ambiguous. Germline V CDR1 and CDR2: KGHSH, LQKENI. The CDR3 extends over 12 amino acids. The V end was cut by 3 bases, the J end by 4 bases, with 7 bases between. For the CDR3, the DNA is TGTGCCAGCTCACCTCATCTTTACGAGCAGTACTTC. Protein sequence: CASSPHLYEQYF.

This clonotype was counted only a few times. The CDR3: CASSSREVRYNEQFF. CDR3 in DNA: TGTGCCAGCAGTTCACGAGAAGTACGGTACAATGAGCAGTTCTTC. The rearrangement uses TRBV27 and TRBJ2-1; D is unresolved. The CDR3 runs to 15 residues. Trimming shortened V by 4 bases and J by 4 bases, and 14 bases separated the two germline ends. Germline CDR1 and CDR2: MNHEY and SMNVEV (reference sequence).

This chain links TRBV7-9 with TRBJ1-1; D perhaps matches TRBD1 (5 bases). Germline CDR1 is SEHNR and CDR2 is FQNEAQ (reference sequence). Trimming stripped 3 bases from V and 1 base from J, with 15 bases between. The length of the CDR3 is 16 residues. CDR3 DNA sequence: TGTGCCAGCAGCTTTGGGCCAACTGGGGCGAACACTGAAGCTTTCTTT. This codes for CASSFGPTGANTEAFF.

This clonotype has a handful of counts. CDR3 in amino acids: CASSFPGNEQYF. CDR3 bases: TGTGCCAGCAGTTTCCCAGGGAACGAGCAGTACTTC. The V call is TRBV12-3 or TRBV12-4, the J call TRBJ2-1, with a tentative D call TRBD1 (5 bases). The DNA end favors TRBJ2-7, so the J call may be wrong. The CDR3 runs to 12 residues.

The chain joins TRBV21-1 to TRBJ2-1. TRBV21-1 is classified as a pseudogene. CDR3 size: 10 residues. CDR3 bases: TGTGCCAACAGCCCTAATGAGCAGTTCTTC. Translated, it gives CANSPNEQFF.

This clonotype appeared a few times. The chain links TRBV6-5 to TRBJ2-5; D gene unclear. Looked up from germline, CDR1 is MNHEY and CDR2 is SVGAGI. With 11 bases removed from V and 7 bases from J, the gap between germline ends came to 20 bases. The CDR3 sequence is 13 residues long. The CDR3 region has the DNA TGTGCCGCTGGTGGATCCGGGTCGGCGACCCAGTACTTC. Translating gives CAAGGSGSATQYF.